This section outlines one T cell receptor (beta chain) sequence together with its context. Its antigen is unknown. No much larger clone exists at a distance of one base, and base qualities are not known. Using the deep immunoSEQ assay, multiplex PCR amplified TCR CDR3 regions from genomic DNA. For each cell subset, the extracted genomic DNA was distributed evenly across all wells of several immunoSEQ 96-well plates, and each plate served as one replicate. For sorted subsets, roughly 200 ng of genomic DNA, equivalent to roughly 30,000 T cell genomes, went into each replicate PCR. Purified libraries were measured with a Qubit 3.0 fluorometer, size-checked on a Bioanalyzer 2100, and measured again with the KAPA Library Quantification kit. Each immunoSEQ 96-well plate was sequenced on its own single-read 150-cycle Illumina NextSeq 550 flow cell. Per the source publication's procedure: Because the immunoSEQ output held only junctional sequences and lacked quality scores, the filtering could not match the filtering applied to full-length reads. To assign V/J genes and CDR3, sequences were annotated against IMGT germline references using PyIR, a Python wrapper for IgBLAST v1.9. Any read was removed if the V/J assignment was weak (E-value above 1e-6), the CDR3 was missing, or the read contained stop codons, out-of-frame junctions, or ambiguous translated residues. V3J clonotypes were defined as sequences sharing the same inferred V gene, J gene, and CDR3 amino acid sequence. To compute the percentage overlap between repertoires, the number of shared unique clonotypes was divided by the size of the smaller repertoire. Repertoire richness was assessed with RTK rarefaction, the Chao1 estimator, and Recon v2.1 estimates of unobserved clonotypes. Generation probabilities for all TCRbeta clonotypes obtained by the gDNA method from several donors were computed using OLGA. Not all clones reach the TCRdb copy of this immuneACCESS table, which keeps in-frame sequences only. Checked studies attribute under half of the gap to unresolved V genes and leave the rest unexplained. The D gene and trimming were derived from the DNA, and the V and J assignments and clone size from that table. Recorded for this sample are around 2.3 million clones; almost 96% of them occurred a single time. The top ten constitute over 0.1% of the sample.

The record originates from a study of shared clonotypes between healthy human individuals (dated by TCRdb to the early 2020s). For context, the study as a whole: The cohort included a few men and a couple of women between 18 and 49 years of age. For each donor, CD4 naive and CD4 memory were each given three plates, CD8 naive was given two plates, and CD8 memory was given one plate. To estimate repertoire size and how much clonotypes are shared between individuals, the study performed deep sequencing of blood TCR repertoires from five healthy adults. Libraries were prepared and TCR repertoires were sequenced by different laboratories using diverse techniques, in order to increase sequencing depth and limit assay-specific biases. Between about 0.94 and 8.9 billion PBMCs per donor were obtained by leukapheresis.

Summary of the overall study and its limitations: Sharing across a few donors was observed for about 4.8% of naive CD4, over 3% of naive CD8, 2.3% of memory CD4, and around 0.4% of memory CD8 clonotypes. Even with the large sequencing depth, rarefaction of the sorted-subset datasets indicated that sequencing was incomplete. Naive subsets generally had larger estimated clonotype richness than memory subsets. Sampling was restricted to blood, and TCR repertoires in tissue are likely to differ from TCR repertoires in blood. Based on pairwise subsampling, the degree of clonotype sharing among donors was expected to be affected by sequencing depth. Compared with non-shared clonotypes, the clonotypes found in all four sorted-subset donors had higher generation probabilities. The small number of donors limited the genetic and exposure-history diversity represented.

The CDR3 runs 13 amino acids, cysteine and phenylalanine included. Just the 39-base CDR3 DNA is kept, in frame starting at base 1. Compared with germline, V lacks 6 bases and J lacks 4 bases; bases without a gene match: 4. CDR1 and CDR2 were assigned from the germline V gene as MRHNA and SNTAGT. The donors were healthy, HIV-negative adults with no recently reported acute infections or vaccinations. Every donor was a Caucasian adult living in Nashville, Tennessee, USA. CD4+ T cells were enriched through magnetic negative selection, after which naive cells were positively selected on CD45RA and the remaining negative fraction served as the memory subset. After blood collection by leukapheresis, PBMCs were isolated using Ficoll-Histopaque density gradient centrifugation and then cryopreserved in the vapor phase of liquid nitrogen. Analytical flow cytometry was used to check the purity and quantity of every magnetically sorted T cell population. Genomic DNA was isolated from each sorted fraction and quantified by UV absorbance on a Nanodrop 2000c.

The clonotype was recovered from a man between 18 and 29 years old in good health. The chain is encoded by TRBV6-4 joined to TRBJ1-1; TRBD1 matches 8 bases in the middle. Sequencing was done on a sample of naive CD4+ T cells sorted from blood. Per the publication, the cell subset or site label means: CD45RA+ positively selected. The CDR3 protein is CASSSGQGTEAFF. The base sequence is TGTGCCAGCAGCTCAGGACAGGGCACTGAAGCTTTCTTT.